These T cell receptor beta chains were read from a single sample in a study of cytomegalovirus exposure and HLA in healthy donors. Repertoires were generated with immunoSEQ multiplex PCR, while TCRdb's copy carries only in-frame clones and drops some. The table has tens of thousands of clones, roughly 85% seen once. Sequencing was performed on PBMCs. Receptor source: a man aged 25-45 years in good health and CMV-seronegative. Each CDR3 is given with its conserved first and last residue. D genes are given only for firm matches.

length,V,J,D,CDR3
12,TRBV6-5,TRBJ1-1,TRBD1,CASRTGGTEAFF
17,TRBV30,TRBJ2-7,TRBD2,CAWKRGLAGFGSYEQYF
16,TRBV7-2,TRBJ2-2,TRBD1,CARSLDGTGNTGELFF
14,TRBV11-1,TRBJ2-1,TRBD2,CASSGLAGVGEQFF
16,TRBV4-1,TRBJ1-1,NA,CASSQARGGSGGEAFF
15,TRBV6-1,TRBJ1-3,NA,CSSSDMGLAGNTIYF
13,TRBV29-1,TRBJ1-1,NA,CSDLRGGNTEAFF
15,TRBV7-6,TRBJ2-7,NA,CASSLGMGAEHEQYF
12,TRBV6-6,TRBJ2-3,TRBD2,CASTREVDTQYF
17,TRBV27,TRBJ2-7,TRBD1,CASSFLKPGQDSYEQYF